This record covers a single T cell receptor (beta chain). The antigen is undetermined. This sample was taken from a study of CD8+CD57+ T cells in acquired aplastic anemia. Study background: DNA recovered from sorted CD4+ and CD8+ cells had a mean of approximately 3 ug. Whole-study results and caveats: Patients and controls had CD8+ Simpson's diversity values that were not significantly distinct. Comparison of patients with controls identified almost 30 shared CD8+ CDR3 sequences.

Genomic DNA, the template, was used for profiling of the TCR beta VDJ and CDR3. Each CDR3 protein gets one entry after TCRdb re-called the reads with MiXCR. The data contain 150,000 to 200,000 distinct CDR3 sequences, roughly 64% of them seen just once; the ten biggest clones take up around 45%. Germline V gene sequence: CDR1 WSHSY, CDR2 SAAADI. The V and J ends lost 3 bases and 8 bases respectively, with 11 bases between them. The CDR3 has 13 residues. Sequences were obtained from sorted CD4+, CD8+, or CD8+CD57+ T cells (not recorded which) from PBMCs. This receptor was identified in a human donor with severe aplastic anemia or a healthy control (not recorded which). The chain carries TRBV10-2 and TRBJ2-1, with D perhaps matching TRBD1 (5 bases). The CDR3 protein is CASSESGNDEQFF. DNA for the CDR3: TGCGCCAGCAGTGAATCAGGGAACGATGAGCAGTTCTTC.